These 26 T cell receptor beta chains share one sample of origin, sequenced in a study of T cells after posttransplantation cyclophosphamide. Using immunoSEQ multiplex PCR, the repertoire was profiled, and TCRdb retains in-frame clones only, with some absent. In the table there are about 40,000 clones, about nine tenths of which are singletons. A marrow graft followed busulfan-fludarabine conditioning, with cyclophosphamide on days +3 and +4. The sample in question was PBMCs, obtained around 67 days after allogeneic stem cell transplant with posttransplant cyclophosphamide. The receptors derive from a male patient aged 60 to 75 who received an allogeneic stem cell transplant from a related donor and was CMV-positive. Some of the T cells might come from the graft donor.

The chain is built from TRBV6-5 and TRBJ1-1; D unclear. Per the germline V gene, CDR1 is MNHEY and CDR2 is SVGAGI. The CDR3 totals 16 residues. V was shortened by 2 bases and J by 0 bases, with 13 bases between the two germline ends. The CDR3 here is CASSYHGSYMNTEAFF. CDR3 nucleotides: TGTGCCAGCAGTTACCACGGGTCATACATGAACACTGAAGCTTTCTTT.

Comment on this clone: Other DNA sequences within the sample encode an identical CDR3. CDR3 region: CAWSVGGEAFF. The CDR3 nucleotides read TGTGCCTGGAGTGTCGGTGGTGAAGCTTTCTTT. This chain connects TRBV30 to TRBJ1-1, with no clear D. The CDR3 loop spans 11 amino acids. V shed 0 bases and J shed 7 bases, with 6 bases lying between them. Germline V CDR1 and CDR2: GTSNPN, SVGIG (reference sequence).

The chain employs TRBV13 and TRBJ1-1; D unresolved. In germline, CDR1 is PRHDT, CDR2 FYEKMQ (reference sequence). V was shortened by 8 bases and J by 2 bases, with 15 bases between the two germline ends. The CDR3 is 14 residues long. CDR3 protein: CASVHSYGNTEAFF. The CDR3 region has the DNA TGTGCCAGCGTACACAGCTACGGTAACACTGAAGCTTTCTTT.

The chain employs TRBV7-9 and TRBJ2-2; TRBD2 is a possible D gene (5 bases). The CDR3 covers 13 residues. V lost 4 bases to trimming and J lost 6 bases, with 9 bases between them. CDR1 and CDR2 (germline): SEHNR, FQNEAQ (reference sequence). For the CDR3, the DNA is TGTGCCAGCAGCTCTCTAGCCGCCGGGGAGCTGTTTTTT. Protein sequence: CASSSLAAGELFF.

CDR3 amino acids: CASSFGQINQPQHF. CDR3 sequence (DNA): TGTGCCAGCAGCTTTGGACAGATCAATCAGCCCCAGCATTTT. The rearrangement links TRBV5-6 to TRBJ1-5, with D perhaps matching TRBD1 (6 bases). The ends were cut back, 2 bases at V and 3 bases at J, with 9 bases in the middle. CDR1 SGHDT and CDR2 YYEEEE come from the germline V gene. The CDR3 has 14 amino acids.

The CDR3 region is CASSSSGGASGELFF. The CDR3 coding sequence is TGCGCCAGCTCCAGTAGCGGGGGGGCGTCCGGGGAGCTGTTTTTT. This rearrangement joins TRBV10-2 to TRBJ2-2, with TRBD2 matching over 11 bases. Germline CDR1 reads WSHSY; CDR2 reads SAAADI. The CDR3 spans 15 residues. With 8 bases clipped from V and 6 bases from J, the junction kept 8 bases outside the gene matches.

This clone was observed a single time. This sequence joins TRBV5-1 and TRBJ2-7, with TRBD2 matching over 9 bases. J was trimmed by 4 bases and V by 0 bases; bases with no gene match: 14. CDR3 length equals 18 residues. Germline lookup yields CDR1 SGHRS and CDR2 YFSETQ. This CDR3 reads CASSLAGSGSSGGYEQYF. The CDR3 bases are TGCGCCAGCAGCTTGGCCGGGTCGGGTAGTAGCGGGGGTTACGAGCAGTACTTC. The whole variable domain, filled in from reference TRBV5-1 and TRBJ2-7, reads KAGVTQTPRYLIKTRGQQVTLSCSPISGHRSVSWYQQTPGQGLQFLFEYFSETQRNKGNFPGRFSGRQFSNSRSEMNVSTLELGDSALYLCASSLAGSGSSGGYEQYFGPGTRLTVT.

The chain uses TRBV27 and TRBJ2-1; TRBD1 aligns across 7 bases. The ends lost 5 bases at V and 4 bases at J; junction bases unmatched: 11. The CDR3 covers 16 residues. Germline V gives CDR1 MNHEY, CDR2 SMNVEV (reference sequence). The chain's CDR3 is CASSTRQGLRYNEQFF. Here the CDR3 DNA reads TGTGCCAGCAGTACCAGACAGGGTCTAAGGTACAATGAGCAGTTCTTC.

The rearrangement uses TRBV2 and TRBJ2-6; TRBD2 aligns across 8 bases. CDR3 length: 18 residues. V lost 2 bases and J lost 0; bases outside the gene matches: 6. Germline V gene data show CDR1 as SNHLY and CDR2 as FYNNEI. The CDR3 nucleotides are TGTGCCAGCAGTGAAAGCACTAGCGGCCGCTCTGGGGCCAACGTCCTGACTTTC. Protein sequence: CASSESTSGRSGANVLTF.

This chain joins TRBV6-6 and TRBJ1-4, with 7 bases that match TRBD1. V trimming: 2 bases; J trimming: 6 bases; junction bases outside the gene matches: 3. Germline lookup yields CDR1 MNHNY and CDR2 SVGAGI (reference sequence). There are 14 residues in the CDR3. The CDR3 DNA follows: TGTGCCAGCAGTTACCAGGGGGAGGATGAAAAACTGTTTTTT. Amino acids: CASSYQGEDEKLFF.

J is TRBJ2-7 and V is TRBV6-1, with 9 bases lining up with TRBD2. Germline CDR1 MNHNS, CDR2 SASEGT. This CDR3 comprises 17 residues. V dropped 2 bases and J dropped 4; count of bases not matched to a gene: 12. CDR3: CASSEPSGGPARYEQYV. CDR3 nucleotide sequence: TGTGCCAGCAGTGAACCGAGCGGGGGGCCCGCACGGTACGAGCAGTACGTC.

In this sample, this clone turned up once. This sequence joins TRBV18 and TRBJ2-1, with TRBD2 matching 12 bases. This CDR3 is 17 amino acids long. Looked up from germline, CDR1 is KGHSH and CDR2 is LQKENI. V shed 6 bases, J shed 9 bases, and the junction held 15 bases outside the gene matches. The CDR3 loop is CASSHRSSSGGAGEQFF. DNA of the CDR3: TGTGCCAGCTCCCACCGCTCCTCTAGCGGGGGGGCCGGTGAGCAGTTCTTC. The variable domain in full, with the rest retrieved from reference TRBV18 and TRBJ2-1, is NAGVMQNPRHLVRRRGQEARLRCSPMKGHSHVYWYRQLPEEGLKFMVYLQKENIIDESGMPKERFSAEFPKEGPSILRIQQVVRGDSAAYFCASSHRSSSGGAGEQFFGPGTRLTVL.

The gene calls are TRBV11-3 and TRBJ2-3; 8 nucleotides match TRBD1. Trimming at V came to 1 base and at J to 5 bases, leaving 5 bases not matched to a gene. Germline V gives CDR1 SGHNT, CDR2 YENEEA. The CDR3 covers 15 residues. In DNA form, the CDR3 reads TGTGCCAGCAGCTTAGGCAGGGGGCAAGTAGATACGCAGTATTTT. Its protein is CASSLGRGQVDTQYF.

The rearrangement uses TRBV15 and TRBJ1-2; 8 positions agree with TRBD1. The CDR3 is made up of 15 amino acids. With V trimmed by 0 bases and J by 6 bases, 6 bases remained unmatched. CDR1 LNHNV and CDR2 YYDKDF come from the germline V gene (reference sequence). The CDR3 is CATSRDTGQGDGYTF. CDR3 sequence (DNA): TGTGCCACCAGCAGAGATACCGGACAGGGAGATGGCTACACCTTC.

This chain uses TRBV6-1 with TRBJ2-3, with D uncertain. The ends were cut back, 6 bases at V and 4 bases at J, with 14 bases in the middle. Germline CDR1 and CDR2: MNHNS and SASEGT. The CDR3 runs 14 residues. CDR3 bases: TGTGCCAGCAGCCTAGATACCCCCCCAGATACGCAGTATTTT. This sequence encodes CASSLDTPPDTQYF.

The gene calls are TRBV7-2 and TRBJ1-1; 7 bases map to TRBD1. This CDR3 is built from 14 residues. After removal of 3 bases from V and 1 base from J, the junction contained 2 bases not matched to a gene. Germline lookup yields CDR1 SGHTA and CDR2 FQGNSA. CDR3 loop: CASSFGTANTEAFF. As DNA, the CDR3 is TGTGCCAGCAGCTTTGGGACAGCGAACACTGAAGCTTTCTTT.

This clone was found once. This sequence joins TRBV9 and TRBJ1-5; 8 positions agree with TRBD1. V was clipped by 1 base and J by 4 bases; unmatched bases: 4. Per the germline V gene, CDR1 is SGDLS and CDR2 is YYNGEE. The CDR3 spans 15 residues. CDR3 bases: TGTGCCAGCAGCGTACTGACAGGGGCAAATCAGCCCCAGCATTTT. Protein sequence: CASSVLTGANQPQHF. Full variable domain (remainder filled in from reference TRBV9 and TRBJ1-5): DSGVTQTPKHLITATGQRVTLRCSPRSGDLSVYWYQQSLDQGLQFLIQYYNGEERAKGNILERFSAQQFPDLHSELNLSSLELGDSALYFCASSVLTGANQPQHFGDGTRLSIL.

CDR3 region: CASFRDRSYEQYF. The CDR3 bases are TGTGCCAGCTTCCGGGACAGGTCCTACGAGCAGTACTTC. The chain couples TRBV5-5 to TRBJ2-7; 8 bases line up with TRBD1. This CDR3 has 13 residues. The V gene end was trimmed by 7 bases and the J gene end by 1 base; junction bases not matched to a gene: 4. Germline CDR1 is SGHKS and CDR2 is YYEKEE (reference sequence).

This clone was counted once. V and J are TRBV4-1 and TRBJ2-3, with TRBD2 matching over 12 bases. CDR1 and CDR2 (germline): MGHRA, YSYEKL. There are 16 residues in the CDR3. The J segment lost 1 base and the V segment lost 4 bases, leaving 3 bases of the junction unmatched. CDR3: CASSRRLAGGTDTQYF. The CDR3 DNA sequence: TGCGCCAGCAGCCGCCGACTAGCGGGGGGCACAGATACGCAGTATTTT.

The count of this clone is one. The chain recombines TRBV11-2 with TRBJ1-1; D is possibly TRBD1 (5 bases). The CDR3 is 14 amino acids. Trimming took 4 bases from V and 1 from J, leaving 10 bases between them. Germline V gene sequence: CDR1 SGHAT, CDR2 FQNNGV. In DNA, the CDR3 is TGTGCCAGCAGCTCAGGGATCCGGAACACTGAAGCTTTCTTT. This sequence encodes CASSSGIRNTEAFF.

The V and J genes are TRBV18 and TRBJ1-2; D remains unclear. The CDR3 spans 14 residues. The V end was cut by 3 bases, the J end by 5 bases, with 13 bases between. Germline V gene sequence: CDR1 KGHSH, CDR2 LQKENI. CDR3 amino acids: CASSPVSVGYGYTF. DNA of the CDR3: TGTGCCAGCTCACCCGTGTCGGTCGGGTATGGCTACACCTTC.

This clone appeared a single time. One end of the junction is discordant with germline, which a read error may explain. The chain links TRBV7-6 to TRBJ2-1, with 11 bases that match TRBD2. Germline V gene sequence: CDR1 SGHVS, CDR2 FNYEAQ. The CDR3 loop spans 14 amino acids. CDR3 residues: CASSLAGGWNEQFF. The CDR3 DNA sequence: TGTGCCAGCAGCCTAGCGGGGGGATGGAATGAGCAGTTCTTC.

The CDR3 DNA reads TGTGCCAGCAGCGTCGAGAGGACCTACGAGCAGTACTTC. It translates to CASSVERTYEQYF. The V call is TRBV7-8, the J call TRBJ2-7; D is ambiguous. This CDR3 has 13 residues. Per the germline V gene, CDR1 is SGHVS and CDR2 is FQNEAQ. Deletions cut 5 bases from V and 2 bases from J, with 10 bases between.

The genes are TRBV2 and TRBJ2-2, with 8 positions matching TRBD2. V shed 10 bases, J shed 4 bases, and the junction held 5 bases outside the gene matches. Germline CDR1 reads SNHLY; CDR2 reads FYNNEI. The CDR3 sequence is 13 residues long. As DNA, the CDR3 is TGTGCCACACGGGGGGGCTTCACCGGGGAGCTGTTTTTT. It specifies CATRGGFTGELFF.

This chain connects TRBV7-2 to TRBJ1-6, with D uncertain. Per the germline V gene, CDR1 is SGHTA and CDR2 is FQGNSA. Trimming cost V 1 base and J 6 bases, with 16 bases left between them. The CDR3 runs 17 residues. The CDR3 reads CASSLGSPGVGNSPLHF. CDR3 nucleotides: TGTGCCAGCAGCTTAGGGTCCCCCGGGGTAGGTAATTCACCCCTCCACTTT.

V usage is TRBV25-1 and J usage is TRBJ1-1; no definite D call. The CDR3 is made up of 13 amino acids. Germline assignment: CDR1 MGHDK and CDR2 SYGVNS. The V end was cut by 7 bases, the J end by 2 bases, with 11 bases between. The CDR3 DNA is TGTGCCAGCACCCACCCTACTAACACTGAAGCTTTCTTT. Encoded protein: CASTHPTNTEAFF.